The entry that follows covers one T cell receptor (beta chain) sequence. As yet, its antigen is unknown. This table comes from immunoSEQ multiplex PCR, and its TCRdb copy is limited to in-frame clones, with some not included. The data hold about 22,000 clones, with just under 85% observed a single time. The CDR3 runs 13 residues. Trimming stripped 1 base from V and 7 bases from J, with 10 bases between. The germline V gene encodes CDR1 SGHAT and CDR2 FQNNGV. The data are from a study of OX40 agonist ivuxolimab in advanced cancers. Study-wide findings and caveats: In the 0.1 to 3.0 mg/kg range, CD4+ and CD8+ blood T cells had expanded clonally by week 6.

The TCR was taken from an adult with an advanced solid tumor such as melanoma, head and neck, liver or kidney cancer. V and J are TRBV11-2 and TRBJ2-5; D remains ambiguous. The material sequenced was CD4+ or CD8+ T cells sorted from blood, taken in a trial of the OX40 agonist ivuxolimab. CDR3 in DNA: TGTGCCAGCAGCTTAGCCGTGACGAGGACCCAGTACTTC. This translates into CASSLAVTRTQYF. Full variable domain (remainder filled in from reference TRBV11-2 and TRBJ2-5): EAGVAQSPRYKIIEKRQSVAFWCNPISGHATLYWYQQILGQGPKLLIQFQNNGVVDDSQLPKDRFSAERLKGVDSTLKIQPAKLEDSAVYLCASSLAVTRTQYFGPGTRLLVL.